These T cell receptor beta chains were read from a single sample in a study of a mutant IDH1 vaccine in newly diagnosed glioma. Their antigens are not known. Measured with immunoSEQ multiplex PCR; TCRdb has only the in-frame clones, and not every one. The sample consists of about 40,000 clones, about 89% of them appearing once. The source was PBMCs, collected from a glioma patient whose treatment included an IDH1 peptide vaccine. Source of these receptors: a man in his fifties or sixties with glioma. The CDR3 runs from the conserved cysteine through the conserved F or W. Fields, in order: D gene, clone size, V gene, CDR3 length, J gene, CDR3 DNA, CDR3 protein. D genes are given only for firm matches. A row's size may be missing; if present it is once, few, many or a size class.

TRBD1	NA	TRBV7-9	14	TRBJ1-1	TGTGCCAGCAGCCCCACAGGGGTAAACACTGAAGCTTTCTTT	CASSPTGVNTEAFF
NA	NA	TRBV4-1	17	TRBJ2-5	TGCGCCAGCAGCCAAGATCAGGGGGGGGTGGGGCAAGAGACCCAGTACTTC	CASSQDQGGVGQETQYF
TRBD1	NA	TRBV7-2	15	TRBJ1-4	TGTGCCAGCAGCTCTCAGGGGGCTGCTAATGAAAAACTGTTTTTT	CASSSQGAANEKLFF
NA	NA	TRBV7-2	17	TRBJ1-5	TGTGCCAGCAGCTTAGGGTCCGGGGGTTATAGCAATCAGCCCCAGCATTTT	CASSLGSGGYSNQPQHF
TRBD2	NA	TRBV12-5	17	TRBJ2-7	TGTGCTAGTGGTTTGGTACCCTGGAGCGGGAGGGTCTACGAGCAGTACTTC	CASGLVPWSGRVYEQYF
NA	NA	TRBV19	17	TRBJ2-1	TGTGCCAGTAGTATAGATTGGGGGGCGAGGTCCTACAATGAGCAGTTCTTC	CASSIDWGARSYNEQFF
TRBD2	few	TRBV19	14	TRBJ2-5	TGTGCCAGTAGTAGCAGACTAGCTCGGGAGACCCAGTACTTC	CASSSRLARETQYF
NA	NA	TRBV28	16	TRBJ1-1	TGTGCCAGCAGTCCCCAAGGTAGAAGTCGCAACACTGAAGCTTTCTTT	CASSPQGRSRNTEAFF
TRBD2	NA	TRBV7-9	17	TRBJ2-5	TGTGCCAGCAGCTTAAGGACTAGCGGGAGCCCACAAGAGACCCAGTACTTC	CASSLRTSGSPQETQYF
NA	NA	TRBV30	16	TRBJ1-6	TGTGCCTGGAGTGTACTGACAGGCCGCATGGGTTCACCCCTCCACTTT	CAWSVLTGRMGSPLHF
NA	NA	TRBV29-1	12	TRBJ2-3	TGCAGCTTGGGCATGAGGGGTGATACGCAGTATTTT	CSLGMRGDTQYF
TRBD1	once	TRBV28	15	TRBJ2-3	TGTGCCAGCAGTGTAGGGACAGGGGGCGTAGATACGCAGTATTTT	CASSVGTGGVDTQYF
NA	NA	TRBV10-1	12	TRBJ1-1	TGCGCCAGCAGCCATGACAGGATTGAAGCTTTCTTT	CASSHDRIEAFF
TRBD1	NA	TRBV13	14	TRBJ1-1	TGTGCCAGCAGCTTAGGCCCCAGGGGGACTGAAGCTTTCTTT	CASSLGPRGTEAFF
NA	few	TRBV2	15	TRBJ1-5	TGTGCCAGCAGTGATCGAGGGCAAGGCAATCAGCCCCAGCATTTT	CASSDRGQGNQPQHF
NA	NA	TRBV27	13	TRBJ2-7	TGTGCCAGCAGTCGTTCGGGAGTCTACGAGCAGTACTTC	CASSRSGVYEQYF
TRBD1	NA	TRBV4-1	17	TRBJ2-2	TGCGCCAGCAGCCACTCGTCTTGGGACAGGAACACCGGGGAGCTGTTTTTT	CASSHSSWDRNTGELFF
TRBD1	NA	TRBV4-1	15	TRBJ1-1	TGCGCCAGCAGCCAAGATCCAGGGGGAGGCACTGAAGCTTTCTTT	CASSQDPGGGTEAFF
NA	once	TRBV18	12	TRBJ2-1	TGTGCCAGCTCACCACCGGGCAATGAGCAGTTCTTC	CASSPPGNEQFF
TRBD2	NA	TRBV7-9	18	TRBJ2-3	TGTGCCAGCAGCCCCAGGGGCGGGAGGGCCCTCGGCACAGATACGCAGTATTTT	CASSPRGGRALGTDTQYF
NA	NA	TRBV18	15	TRBJ1-1	TGTGCCAGCTCATTACGGGAGGGCATGATGACTGAAGCTTTCTTT	CASSLREGMMTEAFF
NA	NA	TRBV19	14	TRBJ2-7	TGTGCCAGTAGTATGAAAAGGGGCCCCTACGAGCAGTACTTC	CASSMKRGPYEQYF
TRBD2	NA	TRBV7-2	16	TRBJ2-5	TGTGCCAGCAGCTTACCCCTTCCCGCTAGCGGGGAGACCCAGTACTTC	CASSLPLPASGETQYF
TRBD1	NA	TRBV18	18	TRBJ2-3	TGTGCCAGCTCACCATTAAGGTTCGGACAGGGGGGGCCGGATACGCAGTATTTT	CASSPLRFGQGGPDTQYF
TRBD1	NA	TRBV19	14	TRBJ1-5	TGTGCCAGTAGGGGGACAGGGCTCAATCAGCCCCAGCATTTT	CASRGTGLNQPQHF
TRBD1	few	TRBV29-1	13	TRBJ2-1	TGCAGCTCACAACAGGGGTCCTACAATGAGCAGTTCTTC	CSSQQGSYNEQFF
TRBD2	NA	TRBV5-4	15	TRBJ2-3	TGTGCCAGCACCGCGGGAGCGGGGGGGCCAGATACGCAGTATTTT	CASTAGAGGPDTQYF
TRBD1	NA	TRBV27	15	TRBJ2-7	TGTGCCAGCAGTCTCCAGACAGGGCTTCTTTACGAGCAGTACTTC	CASSLQTGLLYEQYF
NA	NA	TRBV30	14	TRBJ2-2	TGTGCCTGGAGTAATACAGGGCGGACCGGGGAGCTGTTTTTT	CAWSNTGRTGELFF
TRBD2	NA	TRBV19	14	TRBJ2-1	TGTGCCAGTAGTCTAGGCGGGAGTCTCAATGAGCAGTTCTTC	CASSLGGSLNEQFF
NA	NA	TRBV18	14	TRBJ2-7	TGTGCCAGCTCACCAGGGGCAGCCTCCTACGAGCAGTACTTC	CASSPGAASYEQYF
NA	NA	TRBV14	18	TRBJ1-5	TGTGCCAGCAGCCAAGTTCCCCGGGGAGGGCTCAGCAATCAGCCCCAGCATTTT	CASSQVPRGGLSNQPQHF
TRBD1	once	TRBV5-1	15	TRBJ2-1	TGCGCCAGCAGCTTGGAAGCAGGGACAGGGTCCGAGCAGTTCTTC	CASSLEAGTGSEQFF
NA	NA	TRBV5-1	16	TRBJ2-3	TGCGCCAGCAGCTTGGGAGGGGGGGCCCTCTCTGATACGCAGTATTTT	CASSLGGGALSDTQYF
NA	NA	TRBV5-1	15	TRBJ1-5	TGCGCCAGCAGCCGGACTCCGGGTGGCAATCAGCCCCAGCATTTT	CASSRTPGGNQPQHF
NA	NA	TRBV4-3	16	TRBJ2-2	TGCGCCAGCAGCTCCCGACTAGACATGAGGACCGGGGAGCTGTTTTTT	CASSSRLDMRTGELFF
TRBD2	NA	TRBV27	14	TRBJ2-7	TGTGCCAGCATGGGACTAGCGGGAGTGTGGGAGCAGTACTTC	CASMGLAGVWEQYF
TRBD1	NA	TRBV2	15	TRBJ1-1	TGTGCCAGCAGAGATTGGGACAGCCTCTACCCTGAAGCTTTCTTT	CASRDWDSLYPEAFF
TRBD1	once	TRBV7-3	16	TRBJ2-2	TGTGCCAGCAGCGCCCCGGGACAGGGGGCTACCGGGGAGCTGTTTTTT	CASSAPGQGATGELFF
TRBD1	once	TRBV11-1	14	TRBJ2-5	TGTGCCAGCAGCTTGCAGGGGGCGGTTGAGACCCAGTACTTC	CASSLQGAVETQYF